This T cell receptor beta chain is drawn from a study of monozygotic twins with inflammatory bowel disease. The study's findings and limits: A reduction in TCRbeta diversity (inverse Simpson) was seen in IBD patients relative to healthy co-twins. Separate T cell subtypes could not be resolved from one another. Heterogeneous immunosuppressive treatment regimens may have introduced variability into patient repertoires.

With respect to this clonotype: Its antigen remains unknown.

Per donor there was one draw, yielding a blood sample of approximately 2.5 ml. This CDR3 is 13 amino acids long. Germline assignment: CDR1 SNHLY and CDR2 FYNNEI. Reanalyzing the 5' RACE reads, TCRdb keeps one entry per CDR3 protein, without DNA. The sample shows more than 120,000 distinct CDR3 sequences, and 2% to 2.5% sits with its ten largest clones. The rearrangement joins TRBV2 to TRBJ1-6; TCRdb lists TRBD1, though no DNA is available to test this call. Specimen: blood. The TCR comes from a human donor with ulcerative colitis or Crohn's disease, or a healthy co-twin of an affected twin (not recorded which). The CDR3 loop reads CASSGQGNSPLHF.